Listed here are 12 T cell receptor beta chains from one sample, sequenced in a study of T-cell memory formation after mild COVID-19 (dated by TCRdb to 2020 to 2022). Library preparation used 5' RACE. The data were produced on an Illumina NovaSeq 6000. TCRdb reanalyzed the raw reads on its own, using fastp at Q25 for trimming and MiXCR for clone calling, and kept in-frame beta chains. Rows are unified per CDR3 protein, each entry keeping the most common DNA and genes. Recorded for this sample are approximately 300,000 distinct CDR3 sequences; 15% to 20% of them occurred a single time. Over 20% of the sample lies in the top ten. Sequenced material: PBMCs or a T cell subset sorted from them (not recorded which). These receptors were collected from a man aged 18 to 29 who had mild COVID-19 (a few samples of this study predate the infection). The sample titles of this study are shuffled in the database, so cell type and time point are left out; the donor was told from shared clones.

A few counts support this clonotype. The chain links TRBV11-2 to TRBJ1-2, with D perhaps TRBD1 (5 bases). Germline CDR1 is SGHAT and CDR2 is FQNNGV. This CDR3 spans 12 amino acids. V was cut by 4 bases and J by 10 bases, with 13 bases left in between. The CDR3 coding sequence is TGTGCCAGCAGCTCGCGTCAGGGATTCTACACCTTC. Translating gives CASSSRQGFYTF. The full variable domain, rest sourced from reference TRBV11-2 and TRBJ1-2, is EAGVAQSPRYKIIEKRQSVAFWCNPISGHATLYWYQQILGQGPKLLIQFQNNGVVDDSQLPKDRFSAERLKGVDSTLKIQPAKLEDSAVYLCASSSRQGFYTFGSGTRLTVV.

CDR3: CAWTGSLNTEAFF. The CDR3, as DNA: TGTGCCTGGACCGGGTCGTTGAACACTGAAGCTTTCTTT. The rearrangement joins TRBV30 to TRBJ1-1; D unresolved. Trimming stripped 4 bases from V and 0 bases from J, with 9 bases between. CDR1 and CDR2 from the germline V gene are GTSNPN and SVGIG (reference sequence). The CDR3 runs to 13 residues.

This chain connects TRBV4-2 to TRBJ2-3, with D maybe TRBD2 (5 bases). This CDR3 spans 16 amino acids. Germline lookup yields CDR1 LGHNA and CDR2 YNFKEQ. V lost 3 bases to trimming and J lost 4 bases, with 17 bases between them. In DNA, the CDR3 is TGTGCCAGCAGCCAGGGCGAAACATCGGGGTCAGATACGCAGTATTTT. This sequence encodes CASSQGETSGSDTQYF.

CDR3 protein: CASGIQGRMGDTQYF. The CDR3 DNA follows: TGTGCCAGCGGAATACAGGGGCGAATGGGGGATACGCAGTATTTT. The chain links TRBV2 to TRBJ2-3; 7 bases agree with TRBD1. Germline lookup yields CDR1 SNHLY and CDR2 FYNNEI. V lost 8 bases, J lost 6 bases, and 14 bases stayed unmatched. CDR3 size: 15 residues. Supplemented by reference TRBV2 and TRBJ2-3, the full variable domain reads EPEVTQTPSHQVTQMGQEVILRCVPISNHLYFYWYRQILGQKVEFLVSFYNNEISEKSEIFDDQFSVERPDGSNFTLKIRSTKLEDSAMYFCASGIQGRMGDTQYFGPGTRLTVL.

The chain uses TRBV29-1 and TRBJ2-3; the D gene is possibly TRBD2 (6 bases). The CDR3 extends over 13 amino acids. V was clipped by 4 bases and J by 5 bases, with 13 bases between them. Germline loops: CDR1 SQVTM, CDR2 ANQGSEA. The CDR3 is CSVGGVQGDTQYF. CDR3 nucleotide sequence: TGCAGCGTTGGCGGGGTTCAGGGAGATACGCAGTATTTT.

The sample holds a few counts of this clonotype. The CDR3, as DNA: TGTGCCAGCAGTTTGTGGCAGGGTGAAGGGGAGCAGTACTTC. Residues: CASSLWQGEGEQYF. The chain joins TRBV12-3 or TRBV12-4 to TRBJ2-7, with a weak D call TRBD1 (5 bases). The CDR3 is 14 amino acids. V gave up 3 bases and J gave up 7 bases, with 16 bases separating them.

V and J are TRBV7-2 and TRBJ1-2; TRBD1 matches 7 bases. Looked up from germline, CDR1 is SGHTA and CDR2 is FQGNSA. The CDR3 totals 14 residues. Trimming removed 0 bases from V and 8 bases from J; junction bases left unmatched: 6. The CDR3 reads CASSLAFTGEGYTF. CDR3 in DNA: TGTGCCAGCAGCTTAGCGTTTACAGGGGAAGGCTACACCTTC. The variable domain in full, completed from reference TRBV7-2 and TRBJ1-2, reads GAGVSQSPSNKVTEKGKDVELRCDPISGHTALYWYRQSLGQGLEFLIYFQGNSAPDKSGLPSDRFSAERTGGSVSTLTIQRTQQEDSAVYLCASSLAFTGEGYTFGSGTRLTVV.

CDR3: CASSYRWSDTQYF. The CDR3 bases are TGTGCCAGCAGCTACAGGTGGAGCGATACGCAGTATTTT. The gene calls are TRBV6-6 and TRBJ2-3, with TRBD1 as a possible D gene (5 bases). With 6 bases removed from V and 6 bases from J, the gap between germline ends came to 13 bases. Germline CDR1 is MNHNY and CDR2 is SVGAGI (reference sequence). The CDR3 runs to 13 residues.

This chain uses TRBV6-2 or TRBV6-3 with TRBJ2-7, with TRBD2 as a possible D gene (5 bases). Trimming cost V 6 bases and J 9 bases, with 18 bases left between them. The CDR3 totals 13 residues. Germline CDR1 reads MNHEY; CDR2 reads SVGEGT. The CDR3 protein is CASREDLQRGQYF. In DNA form, the CDR3 reads TGTGCCAGCAGGGAGGACCTCCAACGCGGGCAGTACTTC.

J is TRBJ2-7 and V is TRBV11-2; D is ambiguous. Germline CDR1 SGHAT, CDR2 FQNNGV. V lost 6 bases and J 0 bases, leaving 9 bases between the germline ends. CDR3 size: 13 residues. CDR3: CASRPSASYEQYV. The CDR3 DNA sequence: TGTGCCAGCAGGCCTTCGGCCTCCTACGAGCAGTACGTC.

This clonotype has only a few counts. The chain combines TRBV19 with TRBJ2-3, with D possibly TRBD2 on 5 matching bases. V lost 9 bases and J lost 2, with 21 bases in between. Germline CDR1 LNHDA, CDR2 SQIVND (reference sequence). The length of the CDR3 is 16 residues. The CDR3 region is CASSSLREYPTDTQYF. CDR3 DNA: TGTGCCAGCAGTTCGTTGAGGGAGTACCCCACAGATACGCAGTATTTT.

CDR3 loop: CATSTEEKLFF. The CDR3 DNA reads as TGTGCCACCAGCACGGAGGAAAAACTGTTTTTT. The rearrangement uses TRBV15 and TRBJ1-4, with unresolved D. The germline V and J ends were trimmed by 4 bases and 8 bases, with 5 bases remaining between them. There are 11 residues in the CDR3. CDR1 and CDR2 (germline): LNHNV, YYDKDF (reference sequence).